These T cell receptor beta chains were read from a single sample in a study of shared clonotypes between healthy human individuals. TCRdb's copy holds only in-frame clones and misses some; the assay was immunoSEQ multiplex PCR. Among roughly 1,000,000 clones listed, around 82% were seen once. Specimen: memory CD4+ T cells from PBMCs. All receptors derive from a man younger than 30 in good health. Some clones in this sample may be carry-over from other donors' samples. The CDR3 runs from the conserved cysteine through the conserved F or W. A D gene is named only where the DNA matches it firmly. Expanded clones get a size class; other rows say once, few or many, or leave the size out.

clone size: .; J gene: TRBJ2-1; V gene: TRBV25-1; D gene: .; CDR3 DNA: TGTGCCAGCACGGGCGCAATGGGGAGGAGAGAGCAGTTCTTC; CDR3 protein: CASTGAMGRREQFF
clone size: .; J gene: TRBJ2-4; V gene: TRBV5-1; D gene: TRBD1; CDR3 DNA: TGCGCCAGCAGCTCCGGAGGACAGGCCAGGGACATTCAGTACTTC; CDR3 protein: CASSSGGQARDIQYF
clone size: .; J gene: TRBJ2-5; V gene: TRBV6-6; D gene: .; CDR3 DNA: TGTGCCAGCAGCCAAGGAGGGACAGTCCGAACCCAGTACTTC; CDR3 protein: CASSQGGTVRTQYF
clone size: .; J gene: TRBJ1-3; V gene: TRBV5-4; D gene: .; CDR3 DNA: TGTGCCAGCAGCTTGCCAGAAGGAAACACCATATATTTT; CDR3 protein: CASSLPEGNTIYF
clone size: .; J gene: TRBJ1-2; V gene: TRBV12-2; D gene: .; CDR3 DNA: TGTGCAAGTCGCCCCCCCGGCGGGGATAACTATGGCTACACCTTC; CDR3 protein: CASRPPGGDNYGYTF
clone size: once; J gene: TRBJ2-2; V gene: TRBV5-4; D gene: .; CDR3 DNA: TGTGCCAGCAGCCCGCGTGGGTACACCGGGGAGCTGTTTTTT; CDR3 protein: CASSPRGYTGELFF
clone size: .; J gene: TRBJ2-7; V gene: TRBV4-1; D gene: TRBD1; CDR3 DNA: TGCGCCAGCAGCCGCCGGGACAGTCTTACGGAGCAGTACTTC; CDR3 protein: CASSRRDSLTEQYF
clone size: many; J gene: TRBJ2-2; V gene: TRBV10-3; D gene: .; CDR3 DNA: TGTGCCATCAGTGCGAGGCTCCCTAACACCGGGGAGCTGTTTTTT; CDR3 protein: CAISARLPNTGELFF
clone size: .; J gene: TRBJ1-2; V gene: TRBV13; D gene: .; CDR3 DNA: TGTGCCAGCAGCTTAGGAGGTACAGGCAACTATGGCTACACCTTC; CDR3 protein: CASSLGGTGNYGYTF
clone size: few; J gene: TRBJ1-1; V gene: TRBV29-1; D gene: .; CDR3 DNA: TGCAGCGTTGCGGGTCAGGGCACTGAAGCTTTCTTT; CDR3 protein: CSVAGQGTEAFF
clone size: .; J gene: TRBJ1-3; V gene: TRBV7-4; D gene: .; CDR3 DNA: TGTGCCAGCAGCCAATGGACCCCCCTAAGAATTCCCATATATTTT; CDR3 protein: CASSQWTPLRIPIYF
clone size: .; J gene: TRBJ2-2; V gene: TRBV6-5; D gene: .; CDR3 DNA: TGTGCCAGCAGCCTAACTAGTTTTGACGGGGAGCTGTTTTTT; CDR3 protein: CASSLTSFDGELFF
clone size: many; J gene: TRBJ1-5; V gene: TRBV2; D gene: TRBD1; CDR3 DNA: TGTGCCAGCAGCGGTACGACAGGGAATCGCAATCAGCCCCAGCATTTT; CDR3 protein: CASSGTTGNRNQPQHF
clone size: .; J gene: TRBJ1-2; V gene: TRBV28; D gene: .; CDR3 DNA: TGTGCCAGCACCGGGAGTCCGAACTATGGCTACACCTTC; CDR3 protein: CASTGSPNYGYTF
clone size: .; J gene: TRBJ2-7; V gene: TRBV5-1; D gene: .; CDR3 DNA: TGCGCCAGCAGCGTTGACTCCTACTACGAGCAGTACTTC; CDR3 protein: CASSVDSYYEQYF
clone size: .; J gene: TRBJ1-5; V gene: TRBV28; D gene: .; CDR3 DNA: TGTGCCAGCAGTCGCCGGGACGGGTCGGATCAGCCCCAGCATTTT; CDR3 protein: CASSRRDGSDQPQHF
clone size: .; J gene: TRBJ2-5; V gene: TRBV5-1; D gene: TRBD1; CDR3 DNA: TGCGCCAGCAGTTATTCCGGGACAGTTGAAGAGACCCAGTACTTC; CDR3 protein: CASSYSGTVEETQYF
clone size: .; J gene: TRBJ2-5; V gene: TRBV19; D gene: .; CDR3 DNA: TGTGCCAGTAGTATATCTTTCAGGGGAGAGACCCAGTACTTC; CDR3 protein: CASSISFRGETQYF
clone size: .; J gene: TRBJ2-1; V gene: TRBV20-1; D gene: .; CDR3 DNA: TGCAGTTCCAGTCGGGACAATGAGCAGTTCTTC; CDR3 protein: CSSSRDNEQFF
clone size: many; J gene: TRBJ1-5; V gene: TRBV6-5; D gene: .; CDR3 DNA: TGTGCCAGCAGTTCCAGGGAAGATCAGCCCCAGCATTTT; CDR3 protein: CASSSREDQPQHF
clone size: .; J gene: TRBJ2-1; V gene: TRBV5-1; D gene: .; CDR3 DNA: TGCGCCAGCAGCTTCCAAAACGAGCAGTTCTTC; CDR3 protein: CASSFQNEQFF
clone size: .; J gene: TRBJ2-2; V gene: TRBV28; D gene: .; CDR3 DNA: TGTGCCAGCAGGGGCCTGGAGGCGACTACGAACACCGGGGAGCTGTTTTTT; CDR3 protein: CASRGLEATTNTGELFF
clone size: .; J gene: TRBJ2-7; V gene: TRBV9; D gene: TRBD2; CDR3 DNA: TGTGCCAGCAGCGTGCATAGTACTAGCGGATCCTACGAGCAGTACTTC; CDR3 protein: CASSVHSTSGSYEQYF
clone size: .; J gene: TRBJ1-1; V gene: TRBV7-8; D gene: .; CDR3 DNA: TGTGCCAGCAGCCAACCATATGGTGGCACTGAAGCTTTCTTT; CDR3 protein: CASSQPYGGTEAFF
clone size: .; J gene: TRBJ2-3; V gene: TRBV11-3; D gene: TRBD2; CDR3 DNA: TGTGCCAGCGGGGCGGGAGGTACAGATACGCAGTATTTT; CDR3 protein: CASGAGGTDTQYF
clone size: .; J gene: TRBJ2-3; V gene: TRBV28; D gene: TRBD2; CDR3 DNA: TGTGCCAGCAGCCACCGACTAGCGGGAGCGGGAGATACGCAGTATTTT; CDR3 protein: CASSHRLAGAGDTQYF
clone size: .; J gene: TRBJ2-3; V gene: TRBV9; D gene: .; CDR3 DNA: TGTGCCAGCAGCGTAGTGGGCCCCCCCATCGATACGCAGTATTTT; CDR3 protein: CASSVVGPPIDTQYF
clone size: .; J gene: TRBJ1-1; V gene: TRBV28; D gene: .; CDR3 DNA: TGTGCCAGCAACCAGGTGAACACTGAAGCTTTCTTT; CDR3 protein: CASNQVNTEAFF
clone size: .; J gene: TRBJ2-1; V gene: TRBV11-3; D gene: .; CDR3 DNA: TGTGCCAGCAGCTTAGAGGCGGGTCACATCTCCTACAATGAGCAGTTCTTC; CDR3 protein: CASSLEAGHISYNEQFF
clone size: once; J gene: TRBJ1-2; V gene: TRBV5-1; D gene: .; CDR3 DNA: TGCGCCAGCAGCTTGAATGGTGGCAGCCAAATCTATGGCTACACCTTC; CDR3 protein: CASSLNGGSQIYGYTF
clone size: .; J gene: TRBJ2-5; V gene: TRBV28; D gene: .; CDR3 DNA: TGTGCCAGCAGTCCAATAGGCCCCCAAGAGACCCAGTACTTC; CDR3 protein: CASSPIGPQETQYF
clone size: many; J gene: TRBJ2-3; V gene: TRBV5-1; D gene: TRBD2; CDR3 DNA: TGCGCCAGCAGCGATGGACTAGCGACTAGCACAGATACGCAGTATTTT; CDR3 protein: CASSDGLATSTDTQYF
clone size: .; J gene: TRBJ1-5; V gene: TRBV28; D gene: TRBD1; CDR3 DNA: TGTGCCAGCAGTCTATGGGGACAGGGACGCAATCAGCCCCAGCATTTT; CDR3 protein: CASSLWGQGRNQPQHF
clone size: .; J gene: TRBJ1-1; V gene: TRBV5-1; D gene: TRBD1; CDR3 DNA: TGCGCCAGCAGCTCTCCCCAGGGGGCGAACACTGAAGCTTTCTTT; CDR3 protein: CASSSPQGANTEAFF
clone size: .; J gene: TRBJ2-1; V gene: TRBV28; D gene: .; CDR3 DNA: TGTGCCAGCAACCGATACGGCGACTACAATGAGCAGTTCTTC; CDR3 protein: CASNRYGDYNEQFF
clone size: .; J gene: TRBJ2-1; V gene: TRBV28; D gene: .; CDR3 DNA: TGTGCCAGCAGGGATCCGGGACGGAGAACCTACAATGAGCAGTTCTTC; CDR3 protein: CASRDPGRRTYNEQFF
clone size: few; J gene: TRBJ1-1; V gene: TRBV15; D gene: .; CDR3 DNA: TGTGCCACCAGTCTTGGACAGAGGACTGAAGCTTTCTTT; CDR3 protein: CATSLGQRTEAFF
clone size: .; J gene: TRBJ1-1; V gene: TRBV5-5; D gene: .; CDR3 DNA: TGTGCCAGCAGCTCCACCGACAGGAACACTGAAGCTTTCTTT; CDR3 protein: CASSSTDRNTEAFF
clone size: .; J gene: TRBJ2-1; V gene: TRBV5-1; D gene: TRBD2; CDR3 DNA: TGCGCCAGCAGCTTGTTGCCTAGCGGGGACAATGAGCAGTTCTTC; CDR3 protein: CASSLLPSGDNEQFF
clone size: .; J gene: TRBJ1-6; V gene: TRBV28; D gene: .; CDR3 DNA: TGTGCCAGCAGGGACGAAAGGGGTTCACCCCTCCACTTT; CDR3 protein: CASRDERGSPLHF
clone size: .; J gene: TRBJ1-3; V gene: TRBV15; D gene: .; CDR3 DNA: TGTGCCACCAGCAGAGATCGGTCTGGAAACACCATATATTTT; CDR3 protein: CATSRDRSGNTIYF
clone size: .; J gene: TRBJ1-2; V gene: TRBV19; D gene: .; CDR3 DNA: TGTGCCAGTAGTCCCGTTGGGGGTGGCAACTATGGCTACACCTTC; CDR3 protein: CASSPVGGGNYGYTF
clone size: .; J gene: TRBJ2-5; V gene: TRBV15; D gene: .; CDR3 DNA: TGTGCCACCAGCAGAGGCATGAGCGGCCAAGAGACCCAGTACTTC; CDR3 protein: CATSRGMSGQETQYF
clone size: few; J gene: TRBJ2-7; V gene: TRBV7-9; D gene: .; CDR3 DNA: TGTGCCAGCAGCTTAGTGTCGGGCTTCTACGAGCAGTACTTC; CDR3 protein: CASSLVSGFYEQYF
clone size: .; J gene: TRBJ2-2; V gene: TRBV6-6; D gene: TRBD1; CDR3 DNA: TGTGCCAGCAATAAAGGACAGGGGGCTTTCACCGGGGAGCTGTTTTTT; CDR3 protein: CASNKGQGAFTGELFF
clone size: .; J gene: TRBJ2-3; V gene: TRBV7-9; D gene: TRBD2; CDR3 DNA: TGTGCCAGCAGCCCACACCGGGGTTTTAAGCGGGAGGATAGAGATACGCAGTATTTT; CDR3 protein: CASSPHRGFKREDRDTQYF